The 24 T cell receptor beta chains below all came from one sample that was sequenced in a study of CD8 T cells in Susac syndrome. An amount of RNA that ranged from roughly 0.5 to 1 ug was reverse transcribed with random hexamers. One entry per CDR3 protein results from TCRdb running MiXCR on the immunoSEQ multiplex PCR reads. The table has approximately 300,000 distinct CDR3 sequences, 65% to 90% seen once. The specimen was CD8+ T cells from PBMCs. The receptors derive from a human donor with multiple sclerosis.

The chain employs TRBV4-2 and TRBJ2-7, with a weak D call TRBD1 (6 bases). This CDR3 has 16 residues. Looked up from germline, CDR1 is LGHNA and CDR2 is YNFKEQ. Trimming took off 0 bases at V and 0 bases at J, with 12 bases between the two ends. CDR3 sequence: CASSQDQGSGSYEQYF. CDR3 sequence (DNA): TGTGCCAGCAGCCAAGACCAGGGGTCGGGCTCCTACGAGCAGTACTTC.

This sequence joins TRBV28 and TRBJ2-7, with 7 bases lining up with TRBD1. V trimming: 5 bases; J trimming: 7 bases; junction bases outside the gene matches: 11. The CDR3 spans 14 residues. From germline, CDR1 is MDHEN and CDR2 SYDVKM. In DNA, the CDR3 is TGTGCCAGCAGTCCTTCTGAGCAGGGGGAAGAGCAGTACTTC. Amino acids: CASSPSEQGEEQYF.

This rearrangement joins TRBV19 to TRBJ2-1; the match to TRBD2 covers 10 bases. The CDR3 consists of 16 residues. From germline, CDR1 is LNHDA and CDR2 SQIVND (reference sequence). With V trimmed by 7 bases and J by 4 bases, 10 bases remained unmatched. Written as DNA, the CDR3 is TGTGCCAGTACATCATCAGGACTAGCGGCTTACAATGAGCAGTTCTTC. It codes for CASTSSGLAAYNEQFF.

The chain combines TRBV9 with TRBJ2-7; a weak D match, TRBD2 (6 bases). Trimming removed 1 base at V and 7 bases at J, with 15 bases between. Germline V gene data show CDR1 as SGDLS and CDR2 as YYNGEE. This CDR3 has 14 amino acids. The CDR3 spells CASSVSGGSGEQYF. Here the CDR3 DNA reads TGTGCCAGCAGCGTAAGTGGAGGGTCGGGAGAGCAGTACTTC. The entire variable domain, with the rest obtained from reference TRBV9 and TRBJ2-7, is as follows: DSGVTQTPKHLITATGQRVTLRCSPRSGDLSVYWYQQSLDQGLQFLIQYYNGEERAKGNILERFSAQQFPDLHSELNLSSLELGDSALYFCASSVSGGSGEQYFGPGTRLTVT.

CDR3: CASSPLDDTDTQYF. In DNA form, the CDR3 reads TGTGCCAGCTCACCACTCGACGACACAGATACGCAGTATTTT. The V and J genes are TRBV18 and TRBJ2-3; D call uncertain. V gave up 1 base and J gave up 2 bases, with 7 bases separating them. The CDR3 contains 14 residues. In germline, CDR1 is KGHSH, CDR2 LQKENI.

This chain links TRBV30 with TRBJ1-2, with TRBD1 as a possible D gene (5 bases). Germline V gene sequence: CDR1 GTSNPN, CDR2 SVGIG (reference sequence). CDR3 length: 13 residues. V was clipped by 3 bases and J by 8 bases, with 16 bases between them. CDR3 residues: CAWRYGAWEGYTF. DNA for the CDR3: TGTGCCTGGAGGTATGGGGCCTGGGAAGGCTACACCTTC.

The chain is built from TRBV4-3 and TRBJ2-2; 9 bases map to TRBD1. V lost 3 bases to trimming and J lost 3 bases; unmatched junction nucleotides: 5. The CDR3 has 16 amino acids. Looked up from germline, CDR1 is LGHNA and CDR2 is YSLEER. Here the CDR3 reads CASSQYRGRDTGELFF. The CDR3 nucleotides read TGCGCCAGCAGCCAGTACAGGGGGCGCGACACCGGGGAGCTGTTTTTT.

The chain recombines TRBV29-1 with TRBJ2-1, with TRBD2 matching 10 bases. Germline loops: CDR1 SQVTM, CDR2 ANQGSEA. The CDR3 is 19 residues long. Losses at the gene ends were 0 bases for V and 0 bases for J; bases not matched to a gene: 11. CDR3 residues: CSVEDRAGASGGSYNEQFF. In DNA, the CDR3 is TGCAGCGTTGAAGATAGGGCCGGGGCTAGCGGGGGCTCCTACAATGAGCAGTTCTTC.

The CDR3 loop is CASSLVGPRGEQFF. The CDR3 nucleotides read TGTGCCAGCAGCTTAGTAGGTCCGCGGGGTGAGCAGTTCTTC. The V call is TRBV11-2, the J call TRBJ2-1, with D maybe TRBD2 (6 bases). V was clipped by 1 base and J by 9 bases, with 13 bases between them. CDR3 length equals 14 residues. Per germline, CDR1 SGHAT and CDR2 FQNNGV.

The V and J genes are TRBV10-1 and TRBJ1-5; D perhaps matches TRBD1 (5 bases). Trimming pared 5 bases from V and 4 bases from J, leaving 9 bases between. This CDR3 comprises 13 residues. The germline V gene has CDR1 WNHNN and CDR2 SYGVQD (reference sequence). In DNA, the CDR3 is TGCGCCAGCAGTCAGGGTCCGAATCAGCCCCAGCATTTT. Translation gives CASSQGPNQPQHF.

DNA for the CDR3: TGTGCCAGCAGCTTAGTTGCGGGACCATACAATGAGCAGTTCTTC. This sequence encodes CASSLVAGPYNEQFF. V is TRBV7-7 and J is TRBJ2-1; tentative D call: TRBD2 (6 bases). The ends were cut back, 1 base at V and 4 bases at J, with 11 bases in the middle. Looked up from germline, CDR1 is SSHAT and CDR2 is FNYEAQ (reference sequence). The CDR3 runs to 15 residues.

The CDR3 DNA reads as TGCGCCAGCAGCCAAGATCACAGTTTCGGAGGGATGGAGCAGTACTTC. Translating gives CASSQDHSFGGMEQYF. V gene TRBV4-3 combines with J gene TRBJ2-7; D possibly corresponds to TRBD2 (6 bases). The CDR3 loop spans 16 amino acids. With 0 bases removed from V and 7 bases from J, the gap between germline ends came to 19 bases. Germline CDR1 and CDR2: LGHNA and YSLEER.

The V gene is TRBV6-1, the J gene TRBJ2-7; D possibly corresponds to TRBD2 (6 bases). V dropped 7 bases and J dropped 3 bases, with 19 bases sitting between them. The V gene's germline CDR1 is MNHNS and CDR2 SASEGT. This CDR3 has 15 residues. The CDR3: CASTLEGAGGYEQYF. The CDR3, as DNA: TGTGCCAGCACCCTGGAGGGTGCAGGTGGCTACGAGCAGTACTTC.

The J gene is TRBJ1-1, the V gene TRBV9; D is unclear. The ends were cut back, 1 base at V and 0 bases at J, with 4 bases in the middle. CDR1 SGDLS and CDR2 YYNGEE come from the germline V gene. The CDR3 contains 13 residues. The CDR3 DNA follows: TGTGCCAGCAGCGTAAAAGTGAACACTGAAGCTTTCTTT. This translates into CASSVKVNTEAFF.

The table lists this clonotype with a count of one. This chain uses TRBV19 with TRBJ2-7; D perhaps matches TRBD2 (6 bases). This CDR3 is 15 amino acids long. V lost 5 bases to trimming and J lost 3 bases, with 17 bases between them. Germline V gives CDR1 LNHDA, CDR2 SQIVND (reference sequence). CDR3 coding DNA: TGTGCCAGTAGTCTCTTAATAGCGGAGATCTACGAGCAGTACTTC. Translated, it gives CASSLLIAEIYEQYF.

In DNA, the CDR3 is TGTGCCAGCAGTGAGGGGATGATTATGACTAGCGGGGGCTACAATGAGCAGTTCTTC. This sequence encodes CASSEGMIMTSGGYNEQFF. V gene TRBV2 combines with J gene TRBJ2-1; 12 nucleotides agree with TRBD2. This CDR3 is 19 amino acids long. Germline V gene sequence: CDR1 SNHLY, CDR2 FYNNEI. V shed 3 bases, J shed 3 bases, and the junction held 12 bases outside the gene matches. The whole variable domain, filled in from reference TRBV2 and TRBJ2-1, reads EPEVTQTPSHQVTQMGQEVILRCVPISNHLYFYWYRQILGQKVEFLVSFYNNEISEKSEIFDDQFSVERPDGSNFTLKIRSTKLEDSAMYFCASSEGMIMTSGGYNEQFFGPGTRLTVL.

The rearrangement uses TRBV12-3 or TRBV12-4 and TRBJ1-4; TRBD1 agrees at 7 bases. The CDR3 loop spans 14 amino acids. The V and J ends lost 7 bases and 7 bases, in that order; junction bases with no gene match: 9. The CDR3 loop reads CASTGEGAAEKLFF. CDR3 nucleotide sequence: TGTGCCAGCACGGGGGAGGGGGCGGCTGAAAAACTGTTTTTT.

The V gene is TRBV7-2, the J gene TRBJ1-1, with D maybe TRBD1 (5 bases). V was cut by 5 bases and J by 0 bases, with 13 bases left in between. There are 15 residues in the CDR3. CDR1 is SGHTA and CDR2 is FQGNSA in the germline V gene. The DNA of the CDR3 is TGTGCCAGCAGCACCCGGGGGAGCATGAACACTGAAGCTTTCTTT. Amino acids: CASSTRGSMNTEAFF.

This chain uses TRBV2 with TRBJ2-1; 7 nucleotides align to TRBD2. The CDR3 is made up of 16 amino acids. CDR1 SNHLY and CDR2 FYNNEI come from the germline V gene. The V segment lost 2 bases and the J segment 6 bases; nucleotides outside the gene matches: 10. The CDR3 protein is CASSELVGTTFNEQFF. CDR3 nucleotides: TGTGCCAGCAGTGAACTAGTTGGGACTACCTTCAATGAGCAGTTCTTC.

The chain carries TRBV7-2 and TRBJ2-1, with 16 positions matching TRBD2. Trimming removed 5 bases from V and 7 bases from J; junction bases left unmatched: 11. This CDR3 is built from 18 residues. Germline V CDR1 and CDR2: SGHTA, FQGNSA. CDR3 amino acids: CASSTGLAGGGRGNEQFF. CDR3 sequence (DNA): TGTGCCAGCAGCACGGGACTAGCGGGAGGGGGACGAGGGAATGAGCAGTTCTTC.

The chain combines TRBV20-1 with TRBJ2-7; TRBD2 is a possible D gene (6 bases). CDR3 length equals 19 residues. CDR1 and CDR2 (germline): DFQATT, SNEGSKA (reference sequence). The V end was cut by 0 bases, the J end by 2 bases, with 26 bases between. DNA for the CDR3: TGCAGTGCTAGAGATGTGGGGTGGATGACCGGGACTCCAACCTACGAGCAGTACTTC. This sequence encodes CSARDVGWMTGTPTYEQYF.

The V and J genes are TRBV9 and TRBJ2-1; unclear D gene. The ends were cut back, 0 bases at V and 9 bases at J, with 13 bases in the middle. The CDR3 runs 14 residues. The germline gives CDR1 SGDLS, CDR2 YYNGEE. This chain's CDR3 is CASSVEYRFGEQFF. CDR3 coding DNA: TGTGCCAGCAGCGTAGAGTATCGTTTCGGTGAGCAGTTCTTC.

The sample holds one count of this clonotype. The CDR3 DNA is TGCAGTGCTAGAGTGCGGACAGAGGAGCAGTACTTC. Translated, it gives CSARVRTEEQYF. The V gene is TRBV20-1, the J gene TRBJ2-7; the D gene is possibly TRBD1 (6 bases). This CDR3 has 12 residues. Germline assignment: CDR1 DFQATT and CDR2 SNEGSKA (reference sequence). The V and J ends lost 1 base and 7 bases respectively, with 11 bases between them.

This rearrangement joins TRBV4-3 to TRBJ2-6; D not resolved. Per germline, CDR1 LGHNA and CDR2 YSLEER. The V and J ends lost 0 bases and 0 bases respectively, with 12 bases between them. The length of the CDR3 is 18 residues. CDR3 protein: CASSQDPGRSSGANVLTF. The CDR3 DNA follows: TGCGCCAGCAGCCAAGATCCGGGCAGGAGCTCTGGGGCCAACGTCCTGACTTTC.